This T cell receptor beta chain was obtained from a study of blood T cell repertoires in COVID-19. Study-level information: Italy, Spain and the United States were the sources of the convalescent and acute COVID-19 samples. The cDNA or gDNA used as material had been derived from T cells, B-cell-depleted T cells, or PBMCs.

The CDR3 runs to 14 residues. Per the germline V gene, CDR1 is MDHEN and CDR2 is SYDVKM. The J segment lost 5 bases and the V segment lost 8 bases, leaving 9 bases of the junction unmatched. Original handling: Amplification with reference gene primers provided the estimates of nucleated cell counts. Assay used: immunoSEQ multiplex PCR; TCRdb lists only in-frame clones, some missing. V, J and clone size are taken as reported in that table, and D and trimming were inferred from the DNA itself. The data contain about 140,000 clones, 70% to 90% of them singletons. Sequenced input: peripheral blood. The chain joins TRBV28 to TRBJ2-7; 10 bases are a match to TRBD2. The receptor was isolated from a man between 65 and 79 years old with acute or convalescent COVID-19. For the CDR3, the DNA is TGTGCCAGCCACCAGGGGCTAGCGGGAGACGAGCAGTACTTC. Its translation: CASHQGLAGDEQYF. Combining the CDR3 with reference TRBV28 and TRBJ2-7 gives the whole variable domain DVKVTQSSRYLVKRTGEKVFLECVQDMDHENMFWYRQDPGLGLRLIYFSYDVKMKEKGDIPEGYSVSREKKERFSLILESASTNQTSMYLCASHQGLAGDEQYFGPGTRLTVT.